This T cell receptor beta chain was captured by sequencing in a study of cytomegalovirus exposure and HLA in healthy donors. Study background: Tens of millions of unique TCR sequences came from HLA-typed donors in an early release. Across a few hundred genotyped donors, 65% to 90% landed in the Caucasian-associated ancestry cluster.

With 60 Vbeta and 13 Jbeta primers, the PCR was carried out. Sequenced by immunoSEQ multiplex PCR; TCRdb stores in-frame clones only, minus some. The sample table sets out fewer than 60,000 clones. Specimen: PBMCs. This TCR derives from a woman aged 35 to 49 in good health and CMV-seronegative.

The CDR3 spells CASSTGKDGYTF. CDR3 in DNA: TGCGCCAGCAGTACAGGGAAGGATGGCTACACCTTC. The chain recombines TRBV5-1 with TRBJ1-2, with D perhaps TRBD1 (6 bases). Germline V gene sequence: CDR1 SGHRS, CDR2 YFSETQ. The V end was cut by 5 bases, the J end by 6 bases, with 11 bases between. This CDR3 is 12 amino acids long. The variable domain in full, completed from reference TRBV5-1 and TRBJ1-2, reads KAGVTQTPRYLIKTRGQQVTLSCSPISGHRSVSWYQQTPGQGLQFLFEYFSETQRNKGNFPGRFSGRQFSNSRSEMNVSTLELGDSALYLCASSTGKDGYTFGSGTRLTVV.